A single sample gave rise to the 9 T cell receptor beta chains below, sequenced in a study of blood T cell repertoires in COVID-19. The repertoire was sequenced with immunoSEQ multiplex PCR; TCRdb's copy has only in-frame clones and lacks some. The table has under 300,000 clones, around nine tenths seen once. What was sequenced was peripheral blood. These TCRs come from a woman between 65 and 79 years old with active or convalescent COVID-19.

The genes are TRBV19 and TRBJ1-2, with D possibly matching TRBD1 (6 bases). V gave up 10 bases and J gave up 2 bases, with 14 bases separating them. The CDR3 has 13 amino acids. Germline-derived CDR1 and CDR2 are LNHDA and SQIVND (reference sequence). The CDR3 protein is CATLGGPNYGYTF. For the CDR3, the DNA is TGTGCCACCCTCGGGGGGCCAAACTATGGCTACACCTTC.

J is TRBJ2-3 and V is TRBV5-4, with TRBD2 as a possible D gene (6 bases). The germline V gene has CDR1 SGHNT and CDR2 YYREEE (reference sequence). This CDR3 comprises 16 residues. V shed 0 bases and J shed 2 bases, with 13 bases lying between them. CDR3 nucleotide sequence: TGTGCCAGCAGCTTGGTTGGGCGGGGAGCCACAGATACGCAGTATTTT. It translates to CASSLVGRGATDTQYF.

The rearrangement links TRBV5-1 to TRBJ1-1; D is possibly TRBD1 (5 bases). The V end lost 0 bases, the J end lost 5 bases, and 11 bases lay between the germline ends. The germline V gene encodes CDR1 SGHRS and CDR2 YFSETQ. The CDR3 spans 14 residues. This CDR3 reads CASSLDPGGTEAFF. Written as DNA, the CDR3 is TGCGCCAGCAGCTTGGACCCGGGGGGGACTGAAGCTTTCTTT.

The CDR3 DNA is TGTGCCAGCAGCGCCGGGACATACCTGAACACTGAAGCTTTCTTT. It codes for CASSAGTYLNTEAFF. V and J are TRBV7-2 and TRBJ1-1; D possibly corresponds to TRBD1 (6 bases). The V gene's germline CDR1 is SGHTA and CDR2 FQGNSA. This CDR3 is built from 15 residues. The germline V and J ends were trimmed by 5 bases and 0 bases, with 13 bases remaining between them.

The chain is built from TRBV7-9 and TRBJ1-6; D call uncertain. The germline CDR1 and CDR2 sequences are SEHNR and FQNEAQ (reference sequence). Trimming removed 5 bases at V and 8 bases at J, with 7 bases between. CDR3 size: 12 residues. Here the CDR3 reads CASSLIDSPLHF. Written as DNA, the CDR3 is TGTGCCAGCAGCCTTATAGATTCACCCCTCCACTTT.

The genes are TRBV29-1 and TRBJ1-2, with a weak D call TRBD1 (5 bases). V was shortened by 3 bases and J by 6 bases, with 8 bases between the two germline ends. The germline CDR1 and CDR2 sequences are SQVTM and ANQGSEA. This CDR3 region has 11 residues. The CDR3 DNA reads TGCAGCGTTGACAGGGAGGATGGCTACACCTTC. It encodes CSVDREDGYTF.

This chain joins TRBV6-5 and TRBJ2-1; no reliable D call. Germline CDR1 and CDR2: MNHEY and SVGAGI. V was trimmed by 9 bases and J by 4 bases, leaving 7 bases between them. This CDR3 has 11 amino acids. CDR3 sequence reads: CASTEYNEQFF. CDR3 bases: TGTGCCAGTACAGAGTACAATGAGCAGTTCTTC.

In this sample, this clone turned up once. The genes are TRBV4-1 and TRBJ2-4, with a weak D call TRBD1 (6 bases). Germline loops: CDR1 MGHRA, CDR2 YSYEKL. CDR3 length: 20 amino acids. V was pared by 1 base and J by 1 base, with 23 bases between. The CDR3 nucleotides are TGCGCCAGCAGCCAAGTGCAGGGGTTCGGGCTACTCGTGGCCAAAAACATTCAGTACTTC. As protein: CASSQVQGFGLLVAKNIQYF.

This clone was detected only once. The chain has TRBV10-2 and TRBJ1-2, with D uncertain. The CDR3 runs 14 residues. Germline CDR1 reads WSHSY; CDR2 reads SAAADI. V was trimmed by 6 bases and J by 8 bases, leaving 19 bases between them. CDR3 region: CASSLGPPGSGYTF. In DNA form, the CDR3 reads TGCGCCAGCAGCTTAGGGCCCCCCGGGAGCGGCTACACCTTC.